This is a list of T cell receptor beta chains from one sample in a study of control samples from healthy donors and cancer patients. Sequenced by immunoSEQ multiplex PCR; TCRdb stores in-frame clones only, minus some. The sample includes 100,000 to 150,000 clones, roughly 90% seen only once; the top ten take less than 2.5%. Material: blood. The receptors here all came from a man aged 18 to 29 in good health. Each CDR3 is given with its conserved first and last residue. The order of the fields is V gene, CDR3 length, D gene, J gene, clone size, CDR3 DNA, CDR3 protein. D genes are given only for firm matches. Clone size is shown for a subset of rows, as once, few, many or a class of expanded clone.

TRBV7-2	18	TRBD2	TRBJ2-1	.	TGTGCCAGCAGCTTAGCGAGCGGTAGCGGGAGCTCCTACAATGAGCAGTTCTTC	CASSLASGSGSSYNEQFF
TRBV6-4	15	.	TRBJ2-3	.	TGTGCCAGCAGTGACGGGGGGGCAAGCACAGATACGCAGTATTTT	CASSDGGASTDTQYF
TRBV7-8	14	.	TRBJ2-7	.	TGTGCCAGCAGCTTGGGACACGGCTCCTACGAGCAGTACTTC	CASSLGHGSYEQYF
TRBV6-5	15	.	TRBJ2-5	.	TGTGCCAGCAGTTACTCGGGGGCCGTCGGAGAGACCCAGTACTTC	CASSYSGAVGETQYF
TRBV7-6	15	.	TRBJ2-2	.	TGTGCCAGCAGCCCTTGGTTAGGGGACACCGGGGAGCTGTTTTTT	CASSPWLGDTGELFF
TRBV11-2	15	TRBD2	TRBJ2-1	.	TGTGCCAGCAGCTTAGGGCGGGGGGGCCATGGCGAGCAGTTCTTC	CASSLGRGGHGEQFF
TRBV6-5	16	.	TRBJ2-2	.	TGTGCCAGCAGTTACCGGGGGACGTCGAACACCGGGGAGCTGTTTTTT	CASSYRGTSNTGELFF
TRBV28	15	.	TRBJ2-4	.	TGTGCCAGCAGTTTCGGGAGACTAGCCAAAAACATTCAGTACTTC	CASSFGRLAKNIQYF
TRBV19	15	TRBD1	TRBJ2-1	.	TGTGCCAGTACCACGACAGGGAGCTCCTACAATGAGCAGTTCTTC	CASTTTGSSYNEQFF
TRBV14	14	.	TRBJ2-1	.	TGTGCCAGCAGCCGCCGGGCGGGAATCAATGAGCAGTTCTTC	CASSRRAGINEQFF
TRBV7-8	14	TRBD2	TRBJ2-1	.	TGTGCCAGCAGCCCAACAGCAAGACTAGCGGGGGACGTCTTC	CASSPTARLAGDVF
TRBV19	13	.	TRBJ1-2	.	TGTGCCAGTAGTGCTACAGGGTCGGGGCGAGGCACCTTC	CASSATGSGRGTF
TRBV11-2	13	.	TRBJ1-1	.	TGTGCCAGCAGCTTAGCCCGACTGGCTGAAGCTTTCTTT	CASSLARLAEAFF
TRBV4-3	17	TRBD1	TRBJ1-2	.	TGCGCCAGCAGTCAAAGGGGGGGACAGGGTATAAACTATGGCTACACCTTC	CASSQRGGQGINYGYTF
TRBV5-1	14	TRBD1	TRBJ1-1	.	TGCGCCAGCAGCTCGCCTCAGGGGGCTACTGAAGCTTTCTTT	CASSSPQGATEAFF
TRBV4-3	16	TRBD1	TRBJ1-5	.	TGCGCCAGCAGCCAAGATTATGGGCAGGGGGCACAGCCCCAGCATTTT	CASSQDYGQGAQPQHF
TRBV2	16	.	TRBJ1-6	.	TGTGCCAGCAGTGATCACGACCCTCCCAATAATTCACCCCTCCACTTT	CASSDHDPPNNSPLHF
TRBV29-1	12	.	TRBJ2-7	.	TGCAGCGTTGGGGGGAGCTCCTACGAGCAGTACTTC	CSVGGSSYEQYF
TRBV5-8	17	TRBD2	TRBJ2-2	.	TGTGCCAGCAGCTGGAGTGGACTAGCGGGGATCACCGGGGAGCTGTTTTTT	CASSWSGLAGITGELFF
TRBV6-6	16	.	TRBJ2-5	.	TGTGCCAGCAGTTACTCGAGGGGCAGGGGAATGGAGACCCAGTACTTC	CASSYSRGRGMETQYF
TRBV28	15	TRBD2	TRBJ2-3	.	TGTGCCAGCAGTTTAGAAGGGACTACAACAGATACGCAGTATTTT	CASSLEGTTTDTQYF
TRBV28	14	.	TRBJ2-3	.	TGTGCCAGCAGTTTCAAGCTTTCCACAGATACGCAGTATTTT	CASSFKLSTDTQYF
TRBV4-3	16	.	TRBJ1-2	.	TGCGCCAGCAGCCAAGAAATTCCGGGGGCTGGCTATGGCTACACCTTC	CASSQEIPGAGYGYTF
TRBV6-5	14	.	TRBJ1-2	.	TGTGCCAGCAGTTACGAGGGGAAGGACTATGGCTACACCTTC	CASSYEGKDYGYTF
TRBV6-2/TRBV6-3	18	TRBD1	TRBJ2-1	.	TGTGCCAGCAGTTACTCGATGGATGAGAGGGGGCGCGGTAATGAGCAGTTCTTC	CASSYSMDERGRGNEQFF
TRBV6-5	13	.	TRBJ1-5	.	TGTGCCAGCAGCCCCGTGAGCAATCAGCCCCAGCATTTT	CASSPVSNQPQHF
TRBV3-1/TRBV3-2	16	.	TRBJ1-3	.	TGTGCCGCACGGCGGAGCGAGTTGGGGTATGGAAACACCATATATTTT	CAARRSELGYGNTIYF
TRBV11-1	13	.	TRBJ2-5	.	TGTGCCAGCAGCTGGGGGAACCAAGAGACCCAGTACTTC	CASSWGNQETQYF
TRBV7-3	14	.	TRBJ1-2	.	TGTGCCAGCCGGCTTTATGAAGAAAACTATGGCTACACCTTC	CASRLYEENYGYTF
TRBV6-5	16	.	TRBJ1-1	.	TGTGCCAGCAGTTACTCGATCATTACAGGGAGCACTGAAGCTTTCTTT	CASSYSIITGSTEAFF
TRBV7-3	15	TRBD2	TRBJ2-1	.	TGTGCCAGCAGCAAAGGACTAGCGGGGACCAATGAGCAGTTCTTC	CASSKGLAGTNEQFF
TRBV10-1	12	.	TRBJ1-1	.	TGCGCCAGCAGGGGACCGGACACTGAAGCTTTCTTT	CASRGPDTEAFF
TRBV30	13	TRBD1	TRBJ1-4	.	TGTGCCTGGAGTGATGGACAGGTCGAAAAACTGTTTTTT	CAWSDGQVEKLFF
TRBV24-1	19	.	TRBJ2-1	once	TGTGCCACCAGTGATGGGGGTGTTGTAGCGCCAAGCTCCTACAATGAGCAGTTCTTC	CATSDGGVVAPSSYNEQFF
TRBV4-1	17	TRBD2	TRBJ2-5	.	TGCGCCAGCAGCCAAAGGGGCCCGGGACTAGCTCGTGAGACCCAGTACTTC	CASSQRGPGLARETQYF
TRBV7-6	16	TRBD1	TRBJ2-2	.	TGTGCCAGCAGCTCACACCGGGACAGGGTCACCGGGGAGCTGTTTTTT	CASSSHRDRVTGELFF
TRBV6-2/TRBV6-3	12	.	TRBJ2-1	.	TGTGCCAGCAGTTCCCATGGGCATGAGCAGTTCTTC	CASSSHGHEQFF
TRBV19	15	TRBD1	TRBJ1-2	few	TGTGCCAGTATAGGTCGTATCAGACAGGGTCTCGGCTACACCTTC	CASIGRIRQGLGYTF
TRBV4-2	17	TRBD1	TRBJ1-6	.	TGTGCCAGCAGCCAATGGTCCGGAGACAGGGTTAATTCACCCCTCCACTTT	CASSQWSGDRVNSPLHF
TRBV9	13	TRBD1	TRBJ1-2	.	TGTGCCAGCCGCGGGACAGGGGGGCTTGGCTACACCTTC	CASRGTGGLGYTF
TRBV15	16	TRBD2	TRBJ2-5	.	TGTGCCACCAGCCCAGGGCTAGCGGGAGCGGGTGAGACCCAGTACTTC	CATSPGLAGAGETQYF
TRBV5-1	14	TRBD1	TRBJ2-1	once	TGCGCCAGCAGCTTGGGGGACAGACACAATGAGCAGTTCTTC	CASSLGDRHNEQFF
TRBV25-1	13	.	TRBJ2-6	.	TGTGCCAGCAGTTCCACCGGGGCCAACGTCCTGACTTTC	CASSSTGANVLTF
TRBV21-1	13	.	TRBJ1-5	.	TGTGCCAGCAGCAAAGATGGGGATCAGCCCCAGCATTTT	CASSKDGDQPQHF